This T cell receptor (beta chain) was profiled in a study of identical twins. Findings of the study overall: Reduced insertions were recorded for abundant cord blood beta clonotypes, with no such pattern in memory repertoires. Its conclusions, products of cross-sectional statistical analysis, did not come from following the same donors.

The CDR3 has 16 amino acids. The V segment lost 5 bases and the J segment 3 bases; nucleotides outside the gene matches: 7. Germline assignment: CDR1 ENHRY and CDR2 SYGVKD. Template switching, a step in the protocol, added a universal primer site, and cDNA carried unique molecular identifiers. TCRdb independently ran MiXCR on the 5' RACE reads; one entry per CDR3 protein. The sample records about 900,000 distinct CDR3 sequences, more than 9% being singletons. Concerning this clonotype: What it recognizes is unknown.

These data also featured in a second study, about yellow fever vaccine responses in identical twins. From that study: Reportedly, the T cell response mounted by twins to vaccine seemed partly convergent, partly personalized.

The sequence was obtained from a woman between 18 and 30 years old in good health. This sequence joins TRBV10-3 and TRBJ2-3, with 11 bases that match TRBD2. Sequences were obtained from PBMCs. The CDR3 spells CAISFASGGKTDTQYF. Here the CDR3 DNA reads TGTGCCATCAGTTTCGCTAGCGGGGGGAAGACAGATACGCAGTATTTT.